These 6 T cell receptor beta chains came from one sample sequenced in a study of T cell responses to AZD1222 COVID-19 vaccine. Profiling relied on immunoSEQ multiplex PCR, and the TCRdb table lists in-frame clones only, not all of them. The sample comprises 150,000 to 200,000 clones, 80% to 90% of which are singletons, and approximately 0.5% rests with the top ten. Sample: peripheral blood, taken on day 0 of AZD1222 vaccination. Source of these receptors: an adult in good health.

This chain connects TRBV20-1 to TRBJ1-2; possibly TRBD1 for D (5 bases). CDR3 size: 11 residues. V was pared by 7 bases and J by 7 bases, with 13 bases between. Germline-derived CDR1 and CDR2 are DFQATT and SNEGSKA (reference sequence). CDR3 nucleotide sequence: TGCAGTGGGTCCCCGGGGGGTGGCTACACCTTC. Amino acid sequence: CSGSPGGGYTF.

The chain has TRBV29-1 and TRBJ2-1; the D gene is possibly TRBD1 (6 bases). This CDR3 region has 11 residues. Germline V lookup: CDR1 SQVTM, CDR2 ANQGSEA. The V gene lost 7 bases and the J gene lost 7 bases, with 11 bases spanning the gap. This CDR3 is CSGLRGNEQFF. The CDR3 bases are TGCAGCGGTCTGAGGGGGAATGAGCAGTTCTTC.

The DNA of the CDR3 is TGTGCCAGCAAGGCGGGGAGTACCTACGAGCAGTACTTC. It is translated as CASKAGSTYEQYF. The chain carries TRBV27 and TRBJ2-7, with D possibly being TRBD2 (6 bases). The ends were cut back, 7 bases at V and 2 bases at J, with 12 bases in the middle. The germline CDR1 and CDR2 sequences are MNHEY and SMNVEV (reference sequence). The CDR3 sequence is 13 residues long.

The V gene is TRBV4-3, the J gene TRBJ2-1; maybe TRBD2 (5 bases). Trimming pared 5 bases from V and 0 bases from J, leaving 5 bases between. Germline loops: CDR1 LGHNA, CDR2 YSLEER. The CDR3 is 13 amino acids. The CDR3 protein is CASSGGSYNEQFF. Written as DNA, the CDR3 is TGCGCCAGCAGCGGAGGCTCCTACAATGAGCAGTTCTTC.

The V gene is TRBV19, the J gene TRBJ1-1, with a tentative D call TRBD1 (5 bases). Germline V gene data show CDR1 as LNHDA and CDR2 as SQIVND (reference sequence). The CDR3 sequence is 14 residues long. With 5 bases removed from V and 4 bases from J, the gap between germline ends came to 14 bases. For the CDR3, the DNA is TGTGCCAGTAGTCGGGAAGGCGGGGGCACTGAAGCTTTCTTT. Translated: CASSREGGGTEAFF. Combining the CDR3 with reference TRBV19 and TRBJ1-1 gives the whole variable domain DGGITQSPKYLFRKEGQNVTLSCEQNLNHDAMYWYRQDPGQGLRLIYYSQIVNDFQKGDIAEGYSVSREKKESFPLTVTSAQKNPTAFYLCASSREGGGTEAFFGQGTRLTVV.

This rearrangement joins TRBV28 to TRBJ2-6; a possible D gene is TRBD2 (6 bases). This CDR3 region has 18 residues. The V end lost 5 bases, the J end lost 0 bases, and 17 bases lay between the germline ends. CDR1 and CDR2 from the germline V gene are MDHEN and SYDVKM. CDR3 residues: CASSPKGRGLSGANVLTF. The CDR3 coding sequence is TGTGCCAGCAGTCCCAAAGGGCGGGGCCTCTCTGGGGCCAACGTCCTGACTTTC.